The 9 T cell receptor beta chains given below trace back to one sample, sequenced in a study of tumor-infiltrating lymphocytes in primary liver carcinoma. TCR beta cDNA came from about 450 ng total RNA, primed with a constant-region primer. For TCR beta, libraries were produced by three nested multiplex PCR rounds using slightly modified ARM-PCR. The first two PCR rounds used TRBV1-TRBV30 primers with a Cbeta primer, 9 to 10 cycles each. MiXCR was run by TCRdb on the multiplex PCR reads, yielding one entry per CDR3 protein. The sample lists tens of thousands of distinct CDR3 sequences; about 78% were seen once. Co-extraction yielded RNA and DNA from 20-30 mg of unsorted bulk tissue. Sequencing was done on a sample of liver tumor tissue from sampling region 5. Subset given: tumor region T5, tumor centre. The receptors shown here come from a man in his forties with primary liver carcinoma and hepatitis B virus infection.

The sample holds a few counts of this clonotype. One end of the junction fails to match germline, which may point to a read error. The chain combines TRBV6-6 with TRBJ2-7, with D uncertain. Per germline, CDR1 MNHNY and CDR2 SVGAGI (reference sequence). The CDR3 extends over 12 amino acids. The CDR3 is CACSPSLNEQYF. DNA for the CDR3: TGTGCCTGCAGTCCTTCCTTGAACGAGCAATACTTC.

Remarks on this clonotype: Lacking the conserved final phenylalanine or tryptophan, this CDR3 likely reflects a read error. V usage is TRBV11-2 and J usage is TRBJ2-4; TRBD2 matches at 9 bases. V gave up 3 bases and J gave up 11 bases; unmatched junction bases: 17. Germline V gene data show CDR1 as SGHAT and CDR2 as FQNNGV. This CDR3 has 17 amino acids. CDR3 in DNA: TGTGCCAGCAGCTTTCCCGGGACTAGCTGGACCAAAACCGTTCAGTACCTC. It encodes CASSFPGTSWTKTVQYL.

This clonotype was seen many times. V is TRBV5-1 and J is TRBJ2-1; 13 bases map to TRBD2. Germline-derived CDR1 and CDR2 are SGHRS and YFSETQ. V was pared by 4 bases and J by 9 bases, with 10 bases of the junction left unmatched. The length of the CDR3 is 16 residues. The CDR3 nucleotides are TGCGCCAGCAGCCCCGGACTAGCGGGAGTTCAGGGTGAGCAGTTCTTC. Its protein product is CASSPGLAGVQGEQFF.

The chain recombines TRBV29-1 with TRBJ2-7, with 11 bases fitting TRBD2. The DNA end is a closer match to TRBJ2-1, so the J assignment may be wrong. CDR3 length: 16 amino acids. The germline V gene has CDR1 SQVTM and CDR2 ANQGSEA. CDR3 bases: TGCAGCGCGCGAACTAGCGGGAGCTCAAGACACTACGAGCAGTTCTTC. It codes for CSARTSGSSRHYEQFF.

The table lists this clonotype with a count of one. This chain connects TRBV7-8 to TRBJ2-3, with 15 nucleotides matching TRBD2. V gave up 4 bases and J gave up 15 bases; unmatched junction bases: 14. Germline V gene sequence: CDR1 SGHVS, CDR2 FQNEAQ. The CDR3 is made up of 16 amino acids. The CDR3 DNA follows: TGTGCCAGCAGCTCCCCGGGGACTAGCGGGAGGAGTAGGCAATATTTT. Its translation: CASSSPGTSGRSRQYF.

This sequence joins TRBV5-4 and TRBJ2-2; D is ambiguous. The CDR3 is made up of 14 amino acids. Between the trimmed V and J ends, which lost 4 bases and 7 bases, there was a span of 14 bases. Germline-derived CDR1 and CDR2 are SGHNT and YYREEE (reference sequence). CDR3 in DNA: TGTGCCAGCAGCCCTTACTTGTCGAGCGGGGAGCTGTTTTTT. As protein: CASSPYLSSGELFF.

On this clonotype itself: A read error is likely, as this CDR3 ends without the conserved phenylalanine or tryptophan. The gene calls are TRBV11-2 and TRBJ2-1; D could derive from TRBD1 or TRBD2 (5 bases each). CDR3 length equals 14 residues. Germline CDR1 SGHAT, CDR2 FQNNGV. V lost 9 bases, J lost 2 bases, and 14 bases lay in between. The CDR3: CASGEGSPYNEQFL. The CDR3 region has the DNA TGTGCCAGTGGAGAGGGGAGCCCCTACAATGAGCAGTTCTTA.

Turning to this clonotype: A read error may produce the germline difference seen at one junction end. This chain links TRBV6-2 or TRBV6-3 with TRBJ2-7, with 9 positions matching TRBD1. Germline CDR1 and CDR2: MNHEY and SVGEGT. CDR3 length: 14 amino acids. CDR3 protein: CASSLRDRAHEQHF. In DNA form, the CDR3 reads TGTGCCAGCAGCCTCCGGGACAGGGCCCACGAGCAACACTTT.

About this clonotype itself: Likely a read error: the CDR3 ends without its conserved phenylalanine or tryptophan. The rearrangement links TRBV28 to TRBJ2-6; D might be TRBD2 (6 bases). The germline CDR1 and CDR2 sequences are MDHEN and SYDVKM. Trimming shortened V by 10 bases and J by 2 bases, and 12 bases separated the two germline ends. The CDR3 has 14 amino acids. In DNA form, the CDR3 reads TGTGCCATCGGGGGACTTACTGGGGCCAACGTCCTGACTATC. The encoded protein is CAIGGLTGANVLTI.